This T cell receptor (beta chain) was sequenced in a study of vaccination and CD4 T cells after COVID-19. This CDR3 region has 14 residues. Per germline, CDR1 MNHEY and CDR2 SVGAGI. J lost 5 bases, V lost 2 bases, and 5 bases had no gene match. An Oncomine TCR Beta short-read assay was used to sequence the DNA from cultured CD4+ T cells. From the PCR reads, TCRdb called clonotypes with MiXCR, one entry per CDR3 protein. This table holds about 24,000 distinct CDR3 sequences, 42% found once. Time point: late sampling 161 to 241 days after vaccination in a few convalescent patients. The treatment is: approximately nine-day PBMC culture with coronavirus spike peptide pools or control peptides (ViraFEST assay). In regard to this clonotype: The target antigen is unknown.

The rearrangement joins TRBV6-5 to TRBJ1-2; 7 bases are a match to TRBD1. This specimen consisted of CD4+ T cells from blood, cultured in vitro, obtained about 7 months after SARS-CoV-2 vaccination. The sequence derives from a human donor who had recovered from COVID-19. CDR3 sequence (DNA): TGTGCCAGCAGTTACGAGACAGGGAGTTATGGCTACACCTTC. Its protein product is CASSYETGSYGYTF.